This TCR beta chain was identified in a study of tumor and adjacent non-tumor tissue in lung cancer. Study-level results: Tumor repertoires had a smaller top 100 clone share than normal lung.

The ends lost 4 bases at V and 3 bases at J; junction bases unmatched: 5. This CDR3 spans 15 amino acids. Germline-derived CDR1 and CDR2 are SGDLS and YYNGEE. The library came from three nested PCR rounds adapted from ARM-PCR protocols. TCRdb reanalysed the multiplex PCR reads using MiXCR and keeps one entry per CDR3 protein. The sample includes 40,000 or so distinct CDR3 sequences, 60% seen only once; the top ten take less than 55%. No cell sorting was done before RNA was extracted from the tissue. This non-tumor lung sample came from over 3 cm beyond the tumor edge. The table lists this clonotype with a few counts. Its matching antigen is unknown.

The sequence came from a man aged 50 or older with non-small cell lung cancer. Sequencing was done on a sample of distant non-tumor lung tissue. J is TRBJ2-7 and V is TRBV9, with TRBD2 matching 12 bases. CDR3 nucleotides: TGTGCCAGCAGCTTGGGGACTAGCGGGCACTACGAGCAGTACTTC. It specifies CASSLGTSGHYEQYF.